This T cell receptor (beta chain) was obtained from a study of shared clonotypes between healthy human individuals. Generated by immunoSEQ multiplex PCR, the TCRdb table keeps only in-frame clones and is missing some. This table holds around 990,000 clones, around 77% found once. There are 16 residues in the CDR3. From germline, CDR1 is SGHRS and CDR2 YFSETQ. J gave up 2 bases and V 0 bases, and 6 bases lay outside the gene matches. The TCR sequence derives from a man aged 18 to 29 in good health. Some clones in this sample may be carry-over from other donors' samples. The sample was memory CD4+ T cells from PBMCs. Subset meaning: CD45RA-negative fraction. V gene TRBV5-1 combines with J gene TRBJ2-7; TRBD1 matches at 9 bases. The CDR3 loop is CASSLAPGTGTYEQYF. The CDR3 region has the DNA TGCGCCAGCAGCTTGGCCCCCGGGACAGGGACCTACGAGCAGTACTTC.